These 6 T cell receptor beta chains were sequenced from one sample in a study of blood T cell repertoires in COVID-19 (dated by TCRdb to the early 2020s). Libraries were prepared through the immunoSEQ multiplex PCR assay. This is the immuneACCESS table as TCRdb keeps it, with only in-frame sequences that have V and J called. A part of the clones is gone; compared with another copy, unresolved V genes explain less than half, and the rest is unexplained. This sample comprises approximately 470,000 clones, roughly 87% of them detected only once. The leading ten clones occupy around 0.7% of the sample. Material: PBMCs or T cells enriched from blood (not recorded which). Receptor source: a woman aged 18-35 years who had recovered from COVID-19.

V usage is TRBV15 and J usage is TRBJ1-4; TRBD1 might be the D (5 bases). The CDR3 loop spans 13 amino acids. Trimming stripped 1 base from V and 8 bases from J, with 8 bases between. Germline V gene lookup returns CDR1 LNHNV and CDR2 YYDKDF (reference sequence). CDR3 DNA sequence: TGTGCCACCAGCAGAGGGAGGGGAGAAAAACTGTTTTTT. This translates into CATSRGRGEKLFF.

This chain connects TRBV9 to TRBJ2-5; D remains ambiguous. V was trimmed by 0 bases and J by 5 bases, leaving 11 bases between them. This CDR3 spans 14 amino acids. CDR1 and CDR2 from the germline V gene are SGDLS and YYNGEE. CDR3 loop: CASSVESFRETQYF. The CDR3 coding sequence is TGTGCCAGCAGCGTAGAGTCGTTTCGGGAGACCCAGTACTTC.

This clone was observed once. The chain is built from TRBV7-2 and TRBJ2-1; 11 positions match TRBD2. Per the germline V gene, CDR1 is SGHTA and CDR2 is FQGNSA. The trim removed 6 bases at V and 5 bases at J, leaving 6 bases unmatched. This CDR3 spans 15 amino acids. The chain's CDR3 is CASSHSGGVHNEQFF. DNA for the CDR3: TGTGCCAGCAGTCATAGCGGGGGGGTCCACAATGAGCAGTTCTTC. The entire variable domain, with the rest obtained from reference TRBV7-2 and TRBJ2-1, is as follows: GAGVSQSPSNKVTEKGKDVELRCDPISGHTALYWYRQSLGQGLEFLIYFQGNSAPDKSGLPSDRFSAERTGGSVSTLTIQRTQQEDSAVYLCASSHSGGVHNEQFFGPGTRLTVL.

The gene calls are TRBV4-1 and TRBJ2-7, with D possibly being TRBD2 (6 bases). Germline CDR1 is MGHRA and CDR2 is YSYEKL. Deletions cut 2 bases from V and 3 bases from J, with 20 bases between. This CDR3 contains 17 residues. DNA of the CDR3: TGCGCCAGCAGCCAAATCCTGGGGACTGGGGATAACTACGAGCAGTACTTC. Its protein product is CASSQILGTGDNYEQYF.

A single count supports this clone. The chain carries TRBV3-1 (or the pseudogene TRBV3-2) and TRBJ1-1; D possibly corresponds to TRBD1 (5 bases). Looked up from germline, CDR1 is LGHDT and CDR2 is YNNKEL (reference sequence). The V end lost 0 bases, the J end lost 6 bases, and 17 bases lay between the germline ends. The CDR3 is 16 amino acids. The CDR3 sequence: CASSQEGAGWVAEAFF. CDR3 DNA sequence: TGTGCCAGCAGCCAAGAAGGAGCAGGGTGGGTGGCTGAAGCTTTCTTT.

V is TRBV6-5 and J is TRBJ1-4; no firm D call. V was trimmed by 0 bases and J by 4 bases, leaving 12 bases between them. The CDR3 loop spans 16 amino acids. Germline CDR1 and CDR2: MNHEY and SVGAGI. CDR3 protein: CASSYSYRGFNEKLFF. CDR3 in DNA: TGTGCCAGCAGTTACTCGTATCGGGGTTTTAATGAAAAACTGTTTTTT.